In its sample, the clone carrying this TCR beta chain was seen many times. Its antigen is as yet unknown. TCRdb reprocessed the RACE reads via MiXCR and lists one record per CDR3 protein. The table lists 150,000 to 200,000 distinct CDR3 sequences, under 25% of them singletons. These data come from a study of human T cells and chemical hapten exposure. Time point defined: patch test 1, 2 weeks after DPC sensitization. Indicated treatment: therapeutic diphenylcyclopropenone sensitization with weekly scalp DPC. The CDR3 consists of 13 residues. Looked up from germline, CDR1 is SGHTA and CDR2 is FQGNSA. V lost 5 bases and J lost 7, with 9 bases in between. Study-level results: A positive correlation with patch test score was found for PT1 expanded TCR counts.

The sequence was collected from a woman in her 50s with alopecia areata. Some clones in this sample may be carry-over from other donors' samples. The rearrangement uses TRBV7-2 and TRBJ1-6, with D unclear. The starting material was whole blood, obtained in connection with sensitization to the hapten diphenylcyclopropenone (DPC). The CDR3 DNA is TGTGCCAGCAGCCTAAGACCGAATTCACCCCTCCACTTT. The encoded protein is CASSLRPNSPLHF. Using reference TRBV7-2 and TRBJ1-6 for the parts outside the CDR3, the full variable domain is GAGVSQSPSNKVTEKGKDVELRCDPISGHTALYWYRQSLGQGLEFLIYFQGNSAPDKSGLPSDRFSAERTGGSVSTLTIQRTQQEDSAVYLCASSLRPNSPLHFGNGTRLTVT.